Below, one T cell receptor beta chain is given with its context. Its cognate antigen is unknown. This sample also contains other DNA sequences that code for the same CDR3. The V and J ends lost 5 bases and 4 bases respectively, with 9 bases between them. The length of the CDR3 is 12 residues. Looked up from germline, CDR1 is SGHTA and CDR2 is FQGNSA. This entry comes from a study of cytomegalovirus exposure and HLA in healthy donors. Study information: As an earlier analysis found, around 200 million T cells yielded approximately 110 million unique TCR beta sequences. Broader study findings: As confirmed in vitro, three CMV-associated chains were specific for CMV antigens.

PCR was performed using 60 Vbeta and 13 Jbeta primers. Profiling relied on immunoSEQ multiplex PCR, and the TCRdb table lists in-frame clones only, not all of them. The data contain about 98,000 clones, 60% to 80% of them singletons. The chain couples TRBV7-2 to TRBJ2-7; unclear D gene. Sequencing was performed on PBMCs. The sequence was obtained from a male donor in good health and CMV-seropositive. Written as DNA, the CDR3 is TGTGCCAGCAGCGCTGACTGGTACGAGCAGTACTTC. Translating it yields CASSADWYEQYF.